Only a few counts were recorded for the clone carrying this TCR beta chain. Its antigen is unknown. CDR3 length equals 15 residues. CDR1 and CDR2 (germline): MNHNY, SVGAGI (reference sequence). Deletions cut 7 bases from V and 0 bases from J, with 13 bases between. The TCR beta cDNA libraries contained unique molecular identifiers. TCRdb reprocessed the PCR reads with MiXCR, giving one entry per CDR3 protein. The sample has a few hundred thousand distinct CDR3 sequences; roughly 35% are singletons. These data belong to a study of post-analysis software for immune sequencing data. Notes on the study in general: The study found TRBV5-6, TRBV5-1 and TRBV20-1 among 5 or 6 TRBV segments more frequent in patients than controls. Normalized Chao1 diversity in multiple sclerosis patients fell significantly below that of controls.

The TCR originated in a girl aged 10 to 17 with multiple sclerosis. The sequenced material came from blood. The V gene is TRBV6-6, the J gene TRBJ1-5; possibly TRBD1 for D (6 bases). This CDR3 is CASTRTVYSNQPQHF. The CDR3 bases are TGTGCCAGCACCAGGACAGTATATAGCAATCAGCCCCAGCATTTT.